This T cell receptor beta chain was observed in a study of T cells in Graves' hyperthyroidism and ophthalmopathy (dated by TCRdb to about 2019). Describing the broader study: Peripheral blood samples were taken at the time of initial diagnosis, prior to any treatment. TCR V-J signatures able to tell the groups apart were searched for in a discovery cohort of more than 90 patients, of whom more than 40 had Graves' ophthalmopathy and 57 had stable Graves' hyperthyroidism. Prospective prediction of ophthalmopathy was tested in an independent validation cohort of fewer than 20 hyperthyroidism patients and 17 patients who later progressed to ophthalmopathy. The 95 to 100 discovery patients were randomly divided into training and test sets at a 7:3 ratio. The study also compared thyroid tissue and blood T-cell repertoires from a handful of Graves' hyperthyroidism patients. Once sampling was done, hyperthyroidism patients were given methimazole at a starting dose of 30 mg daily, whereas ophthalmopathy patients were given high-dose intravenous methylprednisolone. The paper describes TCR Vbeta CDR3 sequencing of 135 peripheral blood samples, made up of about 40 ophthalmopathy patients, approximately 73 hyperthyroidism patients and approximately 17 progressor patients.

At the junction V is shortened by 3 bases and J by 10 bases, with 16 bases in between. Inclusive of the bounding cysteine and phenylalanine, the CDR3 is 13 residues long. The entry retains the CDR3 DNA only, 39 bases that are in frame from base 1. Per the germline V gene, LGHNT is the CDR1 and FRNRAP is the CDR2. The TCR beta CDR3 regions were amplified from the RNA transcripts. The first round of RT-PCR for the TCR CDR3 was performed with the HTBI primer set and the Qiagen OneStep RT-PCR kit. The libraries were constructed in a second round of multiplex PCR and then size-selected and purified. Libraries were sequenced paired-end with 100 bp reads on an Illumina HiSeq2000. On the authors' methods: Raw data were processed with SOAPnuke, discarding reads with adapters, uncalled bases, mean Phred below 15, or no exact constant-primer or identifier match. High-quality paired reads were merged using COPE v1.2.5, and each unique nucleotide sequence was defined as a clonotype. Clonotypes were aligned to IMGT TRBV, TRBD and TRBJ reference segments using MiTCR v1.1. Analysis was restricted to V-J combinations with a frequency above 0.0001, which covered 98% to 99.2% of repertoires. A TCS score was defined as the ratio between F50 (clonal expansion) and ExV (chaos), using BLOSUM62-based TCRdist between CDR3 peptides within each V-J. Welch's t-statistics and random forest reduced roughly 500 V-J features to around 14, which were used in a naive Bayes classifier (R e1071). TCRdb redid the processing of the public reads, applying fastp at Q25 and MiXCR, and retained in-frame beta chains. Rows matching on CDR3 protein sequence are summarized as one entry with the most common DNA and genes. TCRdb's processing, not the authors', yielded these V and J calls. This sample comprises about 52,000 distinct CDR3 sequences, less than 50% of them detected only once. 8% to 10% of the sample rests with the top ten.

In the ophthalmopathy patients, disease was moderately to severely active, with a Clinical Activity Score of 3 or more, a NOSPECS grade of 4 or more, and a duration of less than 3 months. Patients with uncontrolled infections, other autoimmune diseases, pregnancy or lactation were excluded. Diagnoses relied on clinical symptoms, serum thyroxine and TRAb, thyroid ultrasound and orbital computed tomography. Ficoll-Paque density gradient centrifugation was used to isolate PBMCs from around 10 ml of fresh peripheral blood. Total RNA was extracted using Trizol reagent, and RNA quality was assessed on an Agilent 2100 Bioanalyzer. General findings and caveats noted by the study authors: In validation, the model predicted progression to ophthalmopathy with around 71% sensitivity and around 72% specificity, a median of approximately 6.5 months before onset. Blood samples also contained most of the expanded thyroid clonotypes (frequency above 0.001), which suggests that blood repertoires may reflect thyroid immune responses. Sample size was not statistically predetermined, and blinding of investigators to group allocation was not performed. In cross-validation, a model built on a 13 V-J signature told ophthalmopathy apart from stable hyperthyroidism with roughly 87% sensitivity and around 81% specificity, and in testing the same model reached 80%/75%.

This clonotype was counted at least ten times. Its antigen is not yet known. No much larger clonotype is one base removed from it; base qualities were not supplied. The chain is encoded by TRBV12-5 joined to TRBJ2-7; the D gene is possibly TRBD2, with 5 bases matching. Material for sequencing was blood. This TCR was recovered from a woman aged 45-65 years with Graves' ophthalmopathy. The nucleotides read TGTGCTAGTGGTTTCTGGACTTCGGGCGGACAGTACTTC. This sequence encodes CASGFWTSGGQYF. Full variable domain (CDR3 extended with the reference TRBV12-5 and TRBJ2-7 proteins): DARVTQTPRHKVTEMGQEVTMRCQPILGHNTVFWYRQTMMQGLELLAYFRNRAPLDDSGMPKDRFSAEMPDATLATLKIQPSEPRDSAVYFCASGFWTSGGQYFGPGTRLTVT.